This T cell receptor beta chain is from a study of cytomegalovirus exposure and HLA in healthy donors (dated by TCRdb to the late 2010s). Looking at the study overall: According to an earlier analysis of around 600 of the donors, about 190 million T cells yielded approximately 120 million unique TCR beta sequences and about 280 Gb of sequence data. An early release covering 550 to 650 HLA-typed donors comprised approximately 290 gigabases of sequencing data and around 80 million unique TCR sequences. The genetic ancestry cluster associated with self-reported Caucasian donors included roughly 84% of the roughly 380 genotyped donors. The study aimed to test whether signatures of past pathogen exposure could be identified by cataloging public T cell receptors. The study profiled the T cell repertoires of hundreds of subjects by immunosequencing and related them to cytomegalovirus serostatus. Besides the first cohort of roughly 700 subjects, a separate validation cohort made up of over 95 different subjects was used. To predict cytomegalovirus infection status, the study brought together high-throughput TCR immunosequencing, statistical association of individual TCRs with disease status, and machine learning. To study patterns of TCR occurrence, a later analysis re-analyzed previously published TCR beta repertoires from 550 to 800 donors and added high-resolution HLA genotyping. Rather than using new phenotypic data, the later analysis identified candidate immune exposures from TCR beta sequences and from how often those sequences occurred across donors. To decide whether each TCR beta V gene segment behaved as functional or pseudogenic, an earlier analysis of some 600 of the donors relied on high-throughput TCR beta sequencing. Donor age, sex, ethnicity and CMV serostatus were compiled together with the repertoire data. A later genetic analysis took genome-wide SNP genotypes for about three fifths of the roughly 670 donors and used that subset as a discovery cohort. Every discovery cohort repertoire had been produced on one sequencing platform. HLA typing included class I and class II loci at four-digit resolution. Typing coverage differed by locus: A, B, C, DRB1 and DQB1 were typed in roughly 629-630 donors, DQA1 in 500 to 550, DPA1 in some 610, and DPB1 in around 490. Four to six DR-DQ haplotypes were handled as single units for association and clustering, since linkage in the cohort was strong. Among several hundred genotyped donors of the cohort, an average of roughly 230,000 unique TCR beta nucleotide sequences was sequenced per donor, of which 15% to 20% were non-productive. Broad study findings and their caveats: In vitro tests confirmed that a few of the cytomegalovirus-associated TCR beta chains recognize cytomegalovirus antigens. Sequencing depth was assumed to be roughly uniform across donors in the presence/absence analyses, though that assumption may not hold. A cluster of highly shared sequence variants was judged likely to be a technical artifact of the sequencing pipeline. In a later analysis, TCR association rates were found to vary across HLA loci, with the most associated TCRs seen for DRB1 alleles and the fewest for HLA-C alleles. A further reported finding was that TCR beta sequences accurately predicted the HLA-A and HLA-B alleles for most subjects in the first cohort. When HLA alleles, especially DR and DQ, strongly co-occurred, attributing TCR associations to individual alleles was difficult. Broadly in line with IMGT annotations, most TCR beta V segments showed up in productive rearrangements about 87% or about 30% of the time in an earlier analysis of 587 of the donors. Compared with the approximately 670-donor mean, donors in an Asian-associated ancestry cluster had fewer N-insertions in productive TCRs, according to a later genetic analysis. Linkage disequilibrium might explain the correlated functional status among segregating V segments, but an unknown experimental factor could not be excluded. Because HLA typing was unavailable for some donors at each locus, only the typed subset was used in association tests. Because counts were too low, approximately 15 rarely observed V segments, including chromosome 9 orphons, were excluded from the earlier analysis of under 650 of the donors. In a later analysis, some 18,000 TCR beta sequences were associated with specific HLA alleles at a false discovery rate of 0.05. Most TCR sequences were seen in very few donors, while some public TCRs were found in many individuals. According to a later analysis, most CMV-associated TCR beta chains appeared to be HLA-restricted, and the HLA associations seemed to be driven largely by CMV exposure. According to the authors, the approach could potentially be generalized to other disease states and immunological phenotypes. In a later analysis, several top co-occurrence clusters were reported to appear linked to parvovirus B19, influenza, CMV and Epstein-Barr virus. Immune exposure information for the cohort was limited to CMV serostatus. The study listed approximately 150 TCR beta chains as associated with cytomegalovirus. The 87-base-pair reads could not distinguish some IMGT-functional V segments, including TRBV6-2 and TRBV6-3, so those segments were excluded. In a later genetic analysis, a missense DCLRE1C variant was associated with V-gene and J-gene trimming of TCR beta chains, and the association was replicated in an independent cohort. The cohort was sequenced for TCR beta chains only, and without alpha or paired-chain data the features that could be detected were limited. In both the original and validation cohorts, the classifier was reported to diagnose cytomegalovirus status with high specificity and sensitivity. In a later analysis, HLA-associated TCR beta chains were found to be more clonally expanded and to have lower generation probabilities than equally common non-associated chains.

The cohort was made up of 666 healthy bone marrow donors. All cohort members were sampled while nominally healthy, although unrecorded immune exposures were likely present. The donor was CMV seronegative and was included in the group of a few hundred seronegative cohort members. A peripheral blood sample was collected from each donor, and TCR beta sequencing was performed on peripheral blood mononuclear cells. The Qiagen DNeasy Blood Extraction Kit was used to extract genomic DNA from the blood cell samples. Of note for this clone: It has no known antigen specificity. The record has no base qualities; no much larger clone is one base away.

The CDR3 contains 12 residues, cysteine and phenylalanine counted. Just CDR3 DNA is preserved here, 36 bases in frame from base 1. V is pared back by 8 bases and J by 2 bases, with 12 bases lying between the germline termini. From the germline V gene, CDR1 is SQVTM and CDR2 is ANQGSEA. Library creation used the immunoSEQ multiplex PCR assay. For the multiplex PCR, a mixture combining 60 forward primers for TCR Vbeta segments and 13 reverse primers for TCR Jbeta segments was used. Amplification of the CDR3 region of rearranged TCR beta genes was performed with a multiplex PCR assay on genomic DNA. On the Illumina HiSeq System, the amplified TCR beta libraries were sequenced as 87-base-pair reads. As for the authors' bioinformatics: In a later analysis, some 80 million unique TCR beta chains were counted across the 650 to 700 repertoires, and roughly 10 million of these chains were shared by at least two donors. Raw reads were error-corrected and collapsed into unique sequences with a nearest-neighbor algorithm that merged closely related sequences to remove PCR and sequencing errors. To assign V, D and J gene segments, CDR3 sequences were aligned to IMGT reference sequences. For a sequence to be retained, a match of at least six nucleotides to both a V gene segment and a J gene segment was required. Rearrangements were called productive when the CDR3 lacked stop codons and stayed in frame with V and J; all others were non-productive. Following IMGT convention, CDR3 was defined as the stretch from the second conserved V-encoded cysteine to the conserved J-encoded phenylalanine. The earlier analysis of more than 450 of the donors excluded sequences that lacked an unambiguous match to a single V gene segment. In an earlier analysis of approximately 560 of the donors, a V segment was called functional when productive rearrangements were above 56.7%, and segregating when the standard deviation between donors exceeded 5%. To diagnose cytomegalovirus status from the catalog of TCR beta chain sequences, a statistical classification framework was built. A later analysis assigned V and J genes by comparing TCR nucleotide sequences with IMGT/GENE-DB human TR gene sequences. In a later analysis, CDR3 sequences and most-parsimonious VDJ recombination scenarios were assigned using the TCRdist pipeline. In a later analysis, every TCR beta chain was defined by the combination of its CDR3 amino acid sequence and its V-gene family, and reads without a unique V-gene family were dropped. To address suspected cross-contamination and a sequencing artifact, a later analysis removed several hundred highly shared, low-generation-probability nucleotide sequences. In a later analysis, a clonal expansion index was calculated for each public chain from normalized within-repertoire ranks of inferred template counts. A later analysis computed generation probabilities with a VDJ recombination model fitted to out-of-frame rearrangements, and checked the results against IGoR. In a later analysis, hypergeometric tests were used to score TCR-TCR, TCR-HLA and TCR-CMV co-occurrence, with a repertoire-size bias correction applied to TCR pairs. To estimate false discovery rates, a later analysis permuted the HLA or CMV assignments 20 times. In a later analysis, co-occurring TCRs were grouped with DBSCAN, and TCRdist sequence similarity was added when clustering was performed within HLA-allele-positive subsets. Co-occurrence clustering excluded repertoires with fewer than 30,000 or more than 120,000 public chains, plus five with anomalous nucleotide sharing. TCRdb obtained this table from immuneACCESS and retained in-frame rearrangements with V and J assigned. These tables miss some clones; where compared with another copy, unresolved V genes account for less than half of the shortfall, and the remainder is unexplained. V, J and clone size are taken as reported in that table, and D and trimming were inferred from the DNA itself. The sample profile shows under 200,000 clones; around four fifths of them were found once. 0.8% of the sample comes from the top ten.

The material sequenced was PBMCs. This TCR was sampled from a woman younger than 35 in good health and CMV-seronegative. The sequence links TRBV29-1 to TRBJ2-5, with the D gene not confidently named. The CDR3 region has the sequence CSLRRVQETQYF. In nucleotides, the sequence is TGCAGCCTAAGGAGAGTTCAAGAGACCCAGTACTTC.